This note documents a single TCR beta chain sequence. The sample originates from a study of shared clonotypes between healthy human individuals. Measured with immunoSEQ multiplex PCR; TCRdb has only the in-frame clones, and not every one. The sample lists 1.5 million to 1.9 million clones, around 98% occurring once. V shed 5 bases, J shed 4 bases, and the junction held 13 bases outside the gene matches. The CDR3 consists of 16 residues. Germline assignment: CDR1 LNHNV and CDR2 YYDKDF (reference sequence). The specimen was naive CD4+ T cells sorted from blood. Subset: CD45RA+ positively selected. The TCR comes from a man aged 30-40 years in good health. The chain joins TRBV15 to TRBJ2-7, with 8 bases aligning to TRBD2. As DNA, the CDR3 is TGTGCCACCAGCTTCCCCGGGACTAGAAATTGGTACGAGCAGTACTTC. This codes for CATSFPGTRNWYEQYF.